Presented here are 12 T cell receptor beta chains from one specimen sequenced in a study of beta chain features in type 1 diabetes. Whole-study results and caveats: Moderately but significantly shorter TCRB CDR3s were found in Type 1 diabetes patients in all four CD4+ subsets.

Since all of the isolated RNA was reverse transcribed, expressed TCRB transcripts were what got sequenced. Only in-frame clones appear in the TCRdb table, and some are missing; sequencing was by immunoSEQ multiplex PCR. The sample lists around 46,000 clones, just under 45% seen once, with 0.13% in the top ten. Their recognized antigens are unknown. The sequencing input was stem cell memory CD4+ T cells from blood. The receptors stem from a man younger than 45 with type 1 diabetes.

The rearrangement joins TRBV6-5 to TRBJ2-2; TRBD2 matches at 7 bases. Germline CDR1 and CDR2: MNHEY and SVGAGI. This CDR3 contains 14 residues. The trim removed 6 bases at V and 2 bases at J, leaving 3 bases unmatched. The CDR3 DNA is TGTGCCAGCAGCAAAGCGGGAAACACCGGGGAGCTGTTTTTT. Its translation: CASSKAGNTGELFF.

This clone was counted a few times. The V gene is TRBV10-3, the J gene TRBJ2-7; possible D gene TRBD1, 5 bases. Per germline, CDR1 ENHRY and CDR2 SYGVKD. Trimming shortened V by 3 bases and J by 5 bases, and 20 bases separated the two germline ends. This CDR3 has 16 amino acids. Written as DNA, the CDR3 is TGTGCCATCAGTGACCCGAGGTGGGGCAGAGCTAACGAGCAGTACTTC. Amino acid sequence: CAISDPRWGRANEQYF.

This chain uses TRBV10-3 with TRBJ2-7; D ambiguous. Germline V gives CDR1 ENHRY, CDR2 SYGVKD. The V end was cut by 2 bases, the J end by 6 bases, with 8 bases between. This CDR3 contains 12 residues. In DNA, the CDR3 is TGTGCCATCAGTGAGAATGCGTTCGAGCAGTACTTC. Encoded protein: CAISENAFEQYF.

Only a few counts were recorded for this clone. The rearrangement joins TRBV11-1 to TRBJ1-1; 7 nucleotides agree with TRBD1. V gave up 5 bases and J gave up 10 bases; unmatched junction bases: 7. There are 12 residues in the CDR3. Germline V gene sequence: CDR1 SGHAT, CDR2 FQDESV (reference sequence). The CDR3 loop reads CASSLQGLGAFF. The CDR3 DNA reads as TGTGCCAGCAGCCTACAGGGGTTGGGAGCTTTCTTT.

V gene TRBV7-2 combines with J gene TRBJ2-4, with TRBD1 identical over 7 bases. Germline values: CDR1 SGHTA, CDR2 FQGNSA. The CDR3 is 15 residues long. V was clipped by 5 bases and J by 6 bases; unmatched bases: 10. CDR3 coding DNA: TGTGCCAGCAGCCCTGACAGGGCGGTGGGAAACATTCAGTACTTC. Translation: CASSPDRAVGNIQYF.

This clone was detected a few times. The V call is TRBV4-2, the J call TRBJ1-4, with D perhaps TRBD1 (6 bases). Germline CDR1 is LGHNA and CDR2 is YNFKEQ. This CDR3 is built from 15 residues. The V and J ends lost 4 bases and 10 bases respectively, with 19 bases between them. The CDR3 loop reads CASSPAGGAGRKLFF. DNA for the CDR3: TGTGCCAGCAGCCCGGCGGGGGGCGCGGGGAGAAAACTGTTTTTT.

The rearrangement uses TRBV7-8 and TRBJ2-1, with D maybe TRBD2 (6 bases). V was pared by 1 base and J by 3 bases, with 10 bases between. CDR1 SGHVS and CDR2 FQNEAQ come from the germline V gene. CDR3 length equals 15 residues. Here the CDR3 reads CASSLEGTFYNEQFF. The CDR3 DNA reads as TGTGCCAGCAGCTTAGAGGGGACTTTCTACAATGAGCAGTTCTTC.

The chain couples TRBV5-1 to TRBJ2-5; tentatively, D is TRBD2 (5 bases). Germline values: CDR1 SGHRS, CDR2 YFSETQ. The V and J ends lost 1 base and 4 bases respectively, with 14 bases between them. The CDR3 sequence is 15 residues long. The CDR3: CASSLFLAEGETQYF. Written as DNA, the CDR3 is TGCGCCAGCAGCTTGTTCCTAGCCGAAGGAGAGACCCAGTACTTC. Variable domain in full (rest from reference TRBV5-1 and TRBJ2-5): KAGVTQTPRYLIKTRGQQVTLSCSPISGHRSVSWYQQTPGQGLQFLFEYFSETQRNKGNFPGRFSGRQFSNSRSEMNVSTLELGDSALYLCASSLFLAEGETQYFGPGTRLLVL.

This clone was found a few times. The J gene is TRBJ2-3, the V gene TRBV7-3, with TRBD2 matching 15 bases. CDR3 length: 15 residues. Trimming at V came to 5 bases and at J to 5 bases, leaving 2 bases not matched to a gene. CDR1 is SGHTA and CDR2 is FQGTGA in the germline V gene. CDR3 loop: CASSRTSGRVDTQYF. In DNA form, the CDR3 reads TGTGCCAGCAGCCGGACTAGCGGGAGGGTAGATACGCAGTATTTT.

The chain is built from TRBV7-9 and TRBJ2-1; D uncertain. The CDR3 is 12 amino acids. V lost 3 bases and J lost 6, with 6 bases in between. Germline CDR1 reads SEHNR; CDR2 reads FQNEAQ (reference sequence). The CDR3 loop is CASSLTGNEQFF. In nucleotides, the CDR3 is TGTGCCAGCAGCTTGACTGGCAATGAGCAGTTCTTC. Variable domain in full (rest from reference TRBV7-9 and TRBJ2-1): DTGVSQNPRHKITKRGQNVTFRCDPISEHNRLYWYRQTLGQGPEFLTYFQNEAQLEKSRLLSDRFSAERPKGSFSTLEIQRTEQGDSAMYLCASSLTGNEQFFGPGTRLTVL.

This clone was seen once. This chain links TRBV14 with TRBJ2-2, with D perhaps TRBD2 (5 bases). The CDR3 contains 15 residues. Germline CDR1 SGHDN, CDR2 FVKESK. V lost 8 bases and J lost 0, with 13 bases in between. The CDR3 DNA sequence: TGTGCCAGCGCACCTTGGGGAGCGAACACCGGGGAGCTGTTTTTT. Protein product: CASAPWGANTGELFF.

This clone has only a few counts. The V call is TRBV6-5, the J call TRBJ2-7; a weak D match, TRBD2 (6 bases). The CDR3 length is 14 residues. The ends were cut back, 2 bases at V and 0 bases at J, with 8 bases in the middle. CDR1 is MNHEY, CDR2 SVGAGI, per germline. This CDR3 reads CASSYAGSSYEQYF. CDR3 nucleotides: TGTGCCAGCAGTTACGCGGGGAGCTCCTACGAGCAGTACTTC.